This section outlines one T cell receptor (beta chain) sequence together with its context. Profiled with immunoSEQ multiplex PCR; TCRdb holds only in-frame clones, not every one. The table lists around 78,000 clones, approximately 81% of them singletons, with roughly 4.9% in the top ten. The data stem from a study of OX40 agonist ivuxolimab in advanced cancers. The CDR3 sequence is 13 residues long. Deletions cut 10 bases from V and 4 bases from J, with 16 bases between. Germline CDR1 reads ENHRY; CDR2 reads SYGVKD. This receptor was obtained from an adult with an advanced solid tumor such as melanoma, head and neck, liver or kidney cancer. The chain joins TRBV10-3 to TRBJ1-2, with a possible D match to TRBD1 (5 bases). The specimen was CD4+ or CD8+ T cells sorted from blood, collected in a trial of the OX40 agonist ivuxolimab. The CDR3 region is CATGGAGFYGYTF. For the CDR3, the DNA is TGTGCCACCGGGGGAGCAGGCTTCTATGGCTACACCTTC.